Below, one T cell receptor beta chain is given with its context. The antigen is undetermined. CDR3 length: 13 residues. Per the germline V gene, CDR1 is MNHEY and CDR2 is SMNVEV (reference sequence). Losses at the gene ends were 8 bases for V and 9 bases for J; bases not matched to a gene: 5. Clones were sequenced by immunoSEQ multiplex PCR, and TCRdb holds only the in-frame ones, with some missing. The sample has 70,000 to 90,000 clones; 70% to 90% are singletons. The record originates from a study of T cell responses to AZD1222 COVID-19 vaccine. Study-wide results and caveats: Vaccine-associated CD4 TCRs ranged over spike, dominating at 160-218 and 743-854. Clonal diversity may have been underestimated in mostly white British donors.

The chain joins TRBV27 to TRBJ2-4; 12 bases are a match to TRBD2. Here the sequenced sample was peripheral blood, taken 28 days after the second AZD1222 dose. The TCR was taken from an adult who received the AZD1222 COVID-19 vaccine. The CDR3 here is CASSASGRAIQYF. DNA of the CDR3: TGTGCCAGCTCGGCTAGCGGGAGGGCCATTCAGTACTTC.